The 19 T cell receptor beta chains reported below all come from one sample, sequenced in a study of shared clonotypes between healthy human individuals. Clones were read by immunoSEQ multiplex PCR, and TCRdb kept only the in-frame ones, dropping some. The data contain 450,000 to 600,000 clones, 79% of them singletons. The sequenced material came from PBMCs. The source of these receptors is a woman aged 40 to 49 in good health. Some clones in this sample may be carry-over from other donors' samples.

The chain uses TRBV19 and TRBJ2-1; 11 bases are shared with TRBD2. The ends lost 5 bases at V and 8 bases at J; junction bases unmatched: 8. The CDR3 contains 15 residues. Germline CDR1 reads LNHDA; CDR2 reads SQIVND (reference sequence). The CDR3 DNA is TGTGCCAGTAGTCTGATAGCGGGAGGGCCCTATGAGCAGTTCTTC. This sequence encodes CASSLIAGGPYEQFF.

The chain uses TRBV7-8 and TRBJ2-7; D may be TRBD1 or TRBD2 (7 bases each). Trimming took off 5 bases at V and 3 bases at J, with 17 bases between the two ends. From germline, CDR1 is SGHVS and CDR2 FQNEAQ. The CDR3 sequence is 15 residues long. CDR3 bases: TGTGCCAGCAGCCGCCAGGGGGGGCGAGGCTACGAGCAGTACTTC. Translation: CASSRQGGRGYEQYF. Combining the CDR3 with reference TRBV7-8 and TRBJ2-7 gives the whole variable domain GAGVSQSPRYKVAKRGQDVALRCDPISGHVSLFWYQQALGQGPEFLTYFQNEAQLDKSGLPSDRFFAERPEGSVSTLKIQRTQQEDSAVYLCASSRQGGRGYEQYFGPGTRLTVT.

The V and J genes are TRBV5-1 and TRBJ2-5, with 7 bases aligning to TRBD2. V was pared by 4 bases and J by 5 bases, with 11 bases of the junction left unmatched. CDR1 SGHRS and CDR2 YFSETQ come from the germline V gene. The CDR3 extends over 15 amino acids. The CDR3 loop is CASSVQRAGEETQYF. The CDR3, as DNA: TGCGCCAGCAGCGTCCAACGGGCGGGGGAGGAGACCCAGTACTTC.

CDR3 loop: CASSSRELTGSYEQYF. CDR3 sequence (DNA): TGTGCCAGCAGCTCCCGTGAGCTGACAGGGTCCTACGAGCAGTACTTC. V is TRBV7-8 and J is TRBJ2-5, with 7 bases identical to TRBD1. Matching the DNA end better, TRBJ2-7 makes the J call doubtful. CDR1 SGHVS and CDR2 FQNEAQ come from the germline V gene. CDR3 length: 16 amino acids.

This clone has a single count. The chain employs TRBV28 and TRBJ1-4, with a tentative D call TRBD1 (5 bases). This CDR3 is built from 17 residues. V was clipped by 1 base and J by 7 bases, with 19 bases between them. Germline V gene lookup returns CDR1 MDHEN and CDR2 SYDVKM. CDR3 DNA sequence: TGTGCCAGCAGTTTATACAACGGCAGGGCGGGTGGTGAAAAACTGTTTTTT. Its protein product is CASSLYNGRAGGEKLFF.

The chain has TRBV11-2 and TRBJ2-5; TRBD1 aligns across 7 bases. J lost 9 bases, V lost 5 bases, and 12 bases had no gene match. Germline assignment: CDR1 SGHAT and CDR2 FQNNGV. The CDR3 is 14 residues long. CDR3 DNA: TGTGCCAGCAGCGCAGCCCAGGGAACAGGGGCCCAGTACTTC. Translating it yields CASSAAQGTGAQYF.

The chain uses TRBV7-9 and TRBJ1-1; D gene unclear. The CDR3 totals 14 residues. Trimming pared 2 bases from V and 6 bases from J, leaving 13 bases between. From germline, CDR1 is SEHNR and CDR2 FQNEAQ (reference sequence). The CDR3 DNA reads as TGTGCCAGCAGCTTAAGGGCTCAACTCGCTGAAGCTTTCTTT. Translation: CASSLRAQLAEAFF.

Note on this clone: At one end the junction does not follow the germline gene, possibly because of a read error. The chain employs TRBV30 and TRBJ2-3; D perhaps matches TRBD1 (5 bases). The CDR3 length is 14 residues. Germline V lookup: CDR1 GTSNPN, CDR2 SVGIG (reference sequence). CDR3 region: CAWRDAMGTGTQYF. CDR3 sequence (DNA): TGTGCCTGGAGGGACGCAATGGGAACAGGTACGCAGTATTTT.

The V call is TRBV5-1, the J call TRBJ1-1; D is uncertain. Trimming removed 2 bases at V and 4 bases at J, with 9 bases between. The CDR3 sequence is 13 residues long. The V gene's germline CDR1 is SGHRS and CDR2 YFSETQ. CDR3 region: CASSFEGGTEAFF. The CDR3 nucleotides read TGCGCCAGCAGCTTTGAGGGTGGCACTGAAGCTTTCTTT.

The chain is built from TRBV11-1 and TRBJ2-7; a weak D match, TRBD1 (7 bases). Per germline, CDR1 SGHAT and CDR2 FQDESV (reference sequence). The CDR3 extends over 14 amino acids. The V end was cut by 5 bases, the J end by 6 bases, with 17 bases between. CDR3 in DNA: TGTGCCAGCAGCCCCGAGGGGGCGGGATCCGAGCAGTACTTC. Amino acid sequence: CASSPEGAGSEQYF.

The chain is built from TRBV27 and TRBJ1-5, with D unclear. This CDR3 is built from 15 residues. The ends were cut back, 2 bases at V and 6 bases at J, with 14 bases in the middle. CDR1 is MNHEY and CDR2 is SMNVEV in the germline V gene (reference sequence). The CDR3 region has the DNA TGTGCCAGCAGTTTAACCGGGAGAGGAATTCAGCCCCAGCATTTT. Its protein is CASSLTGRGIQPQHF.

J is TRBJ2-3 and V is TRBV11-2; 7 nucleotides agree with TRBD2. CDR3 length equals 15 residues. Germline trimming cut 4 bases from V and 2 bases from J; bases unmatched to any gene: 6. Germline-derived CDR1 and CDR2 are SGHAT and FQNNGV. The CDR3 is CASSSGGLNTDTQYF. DNA of the CDR3: TGTGCCAGCAGCTCCGGGGGACTAAACACAGATACGCAGTATTTT.

This clone has a count of ten or more. The V call is TRBV18, the J call TRBJ1-5, with a tentative D call TRBD1 (6 bases). Germline loops: CDR1 KGHSH, CDR2 LQKENI. The CDR3 length is 15 residues. V dropped 2 bases and J dropped 3 bases, with 11 bases sitting between them. CDR3: CASSPTGANNQPQHF. CDR3 sequence (DNA): TGTGCCAGCTCACCAACGGGGGCGAACAATCAGCCCCAGCATTTT.

The V gene is TRBV7-3, the J gene TRBJ2-1; maybe TRBD2 (6 bases). Trimming took off 5 bases at V and 0 bases at J, with 17 bases between the two ends. Germline CDR1 reads SGHTA; CDR2 reads FQGTGA. The CDR3 totals 17 residues. The CDR3 sequence: CASSPTGWGGSYNEQFF. CDR3 nucleotide sequence: TGTGCCAGCAGCCCTACGGGGTGGGGAGGCTCCTACAATGAGCAGTTCTTC.

The CDR3 sequence is CASSLAARRDSPLHF. Written as DNA, the CDR3 is TGTGCCAGCAGCTTAGCGGCCCGGCGAGATTCACCCCTCCACTTT. This chain links TRBV7-8 with TRBJ1-6; D not certain. The germline gives CDR1 SGHVS, CDR2 FQNEAQ. Between the trimmed V and J ends, which lost 0 bases and 8 bases, there was a span of 11 bases. This CDR3 contains 15 residues.

This chain links TRBV29-1 with TRBJ2-1; D is uncertain. V was shortened by 4 bases and J by 7 bases, with 14 bases between the two germline ends. The CDR3 sequence is 13 residues long. From germline, CDR1 is SQVTM and CDR2 ANQGSEA. DNA of the CDR3: TGCAGCGTTGGTAACAGCGCCAGGAATGAGCAGTTCTTC. This encodes CSVGNSARNEQFF.

J is TRBJ1-2 and V is TRBV28; tentatively, D is TRBD1 (6 bases). Germline V CDR1 and CDR2: MDHEN, SYDVKM. V was trimmed by 8 bases and J by 5 bases, leaving 36 bases between them. CDR3 length: 20 residues. The CDR3 loop is CASLWDLGRERQAGSYGYTF. In DNA, the CDR3 is TGTGCCAGCTTATGGGATTTGGGGCGCGAGCGACAGGCCGGTTCATATGGCTACACCTTC.

This clone was detected once. The chain couples TRBV5-4 to TRBJ2-1; TRBD2 agrees at 15 bases. Germline V gene data show CDR1 as SGHNT and CDR2 as YYREEE (reference sequence). The ends lost 4 bases at V and 4 bases at J; junction bases unmatched: 9. The CDR3 is made up of 18 amino acids. The CDR3 sequence is CASSGGLAGGDLYNEQFF. The CDR3 nucleotides read TGTGCCAGCAGCGGCGGACTAGCGGGAGGGGACTTATACAATGAGCAGTTCTTC.

The chain combines TRBV2 with TRBJ2-7; D not resolved. This CDR3 spans 12 amino acids. Trimming cost V 4 bases and J 6 bases, with 10 bases left between them. The germline V gene has CDR1 SNHLY and CDR2 FYNNEI. CDR3 sequence: CASSGRPFEQYF. The CDR3 DNA is TGTGCCAGCAGTGGACGACCGTTCGAGCAGTACTTC. The whole variable domain, remainder taken from reference TRBV2 and TRBJ2-7, is EPEVTQTPSHQVTQMGQEVILRCVPISNHLYFYWYRQILGQKVEFLVSFYNNEISEKSEIFDDQFSVERPDGSNFTLKIRSTKLEDSAMYFCASSGRPFEQYFGPGTRLTVT.